Below, 20 T cell receptor beta chains from the same sample are listed, as sequenced in a study of blood T cell repertoires in COVID-19. TCRdb keeps only in-frame clones here, not all; method: immunoSEQ multiplex PCR. Altogether 150,000 to 200,000 clones are present, roughly nine tenths being singletons, with the ten largest covering less than 6.5%. The sample comprised peripheral blood. The receptor set was obtained from a human donor in a cohort sampled during active COVID-19.

The V gene is TRBV4-1, the J gene TRBJ2-7; TRBD2 is a possible D gene (5 bases). V was clipped by 4 bases and J by 5 bases, with 12 bases between them. The CDR3 has 13 residues. Germline V gene data show CDR1 as MGHRA and CDR2 as YSYEKL. The DNA for the CDR3 is TGCGCCAGCAGCCCTAACGGGGTTCACGAGCAGTACTTC. It is translated as CASSPNGVHEQYF.

V and J are TRBV7-8 and TRBJ2-3, with TRBD2 matching over 9 bases. Germline V CDR1 and CDR2: SGHVS, FQNEAQ. The CDR3 spans 15 residues. After removal of 5 bases from V and 5 bases from J, the junction contained 8 bases not matched to a gene. The CDR3 region has the DNA TGTGCCAGCAGCCGAGCGGGGGGATCAGTAGATACGCAGTATTTT. Residues: CASSRAGGSVDTQYF.

This chain joins TRBV9 and TRBJ1-1, with 7 bases that match TRBD1. The CDR3 sequence is 13 residues long. The V gene end was trimmed by 3 bases and the J gene end by 5 bases; junction bases not matched to a gene: 4. The germline gives CDR1 SGDLS, CDR2 YYNGEE. CDR3 DNA sequence: TGTGCCAGCAGCGCCCGACAGGGTACTGAAGCTTTCTTT. It is translated as CASSARQGTEAFF.

CDR3 in amino acids: CASGLVRGGVFPYGYTF. The DNA for the CDR3 is TGTGCTAGTGGTTTGGTACGGGGTGGAGTATTTCCCTATGGCTACACCTTC. This rearrangement joins TRBV12-5 to TRBJ1-2; no clear D. CDR1 is LGHNT, CDR2 FRNRAP, per germline. The CDR3 totals 17 residues. Trimming took off 0 bases at V and 4 bases at J, with 18 bases between the two ends.

The chain is built from TRBV27 and TRBJ2-1; 9 bases line up with TRBD2. The CDR3 consists of 15 residues. Trimming removed 3 bases from V and 7 bases from J; junction bases left unmatched: 7. Germline V gene data show CDR1 as MNHEY and CDR2 as SMNVEV (reference sequence). The CDR3 DNA reads TGTGCCAGCAGTTTCGGCGGGAGGGCCGGTAATGAGCAGTTCTTC. Translating it yields CASSFGGRAGNEQFF.

This clone turned up a few times. The CDR3: CASSSRTGVNNEQFF. The CDR3, as DNA: TGTGCCAGCAGTTCGCGGACAGGGGTAAACAATGAGCAGTTCTTC. The rearrangement uses TRBV7-9 and TRBJ2-1; 9 nucleotides line up with TRBD1. V lost 6 bases, J lost 5 bases, and 8 bases stayed unmatched. The CDR3 runs to 15 residues. CDR1 is SEHNR and CDR2 is FQNEAQ in the germline V gene (reference sequence).

This clone was recorded only once. This chain connects TRBV28 to TRBJ2-1; TRBD2 agrees at 11 bases. The CDR3 extends over 16 amino acids. Germline lookup yields CDR1 MDHEN and CDR2 SYDVKM. With V trimmed by 3 bases and J by 3 bases, 4 bases remained unmatched. This CDR3 is CASSLLAGGFYNEQFF. In DNA, the CDR3 is TGTGCCAGCAGTTTGTTAGCGGGGGGGTTCTACAATGAGCAGTTCTTC.

The chain links TRBV19 to TRBJ2-7; D ambiguous. Trimming removed 3 bases from V and 2 bases from J, with 8 bases in between. The CDR3 extends over 13 amino acids. Per the germline V gene, CDR1 is LNHDA and CDR2 is SQIVND (reference sequence). CDR3 DNA sequence: TGTGCCAGTAGTATCTCCAGAACCTACGAGCAGTACTTC. Protein sequence: CASSISRTYEQYF.

In its sample, this clone was seen once. The chain has TRBV7-2 and TRBJ2-7; D perhaps matches TRBD2 (5 bases). This CDR3 is built from 14 residues. Germline V CDR1 and CDR2: SGHTA, FQGNSA. With 1 base removed from V and 6 bases from J, the gap between germline ends came to 13 bases. The CDR3 DNA follows: TGTGCCAGCAGCTTAGACCCTAGCCGGGGCGAGCAGTACTTC. Its protein product is CASSLDPSRGEQYF.

The chain is built from TRBV11-1 and TRBJ2-5; TRBD1 matches 8 bases. Germline-derived CDR1 and CDR2 are SGHAT and FQDESV (reference sequence). CDR3 size: 16 residues. With 2 bases clipped from V and 5 bases from J, the junction kept 10 bases outside the gene matches. The CDR3 loop is CASSLYQGAIFETQYF. In nucleotides, the CDR3 is TGTGCCAGCAGCTTATACCAGGGGGCGATTTTCGAGACCCAGTACTTC.

This clone appeared a single time. The junction differs from germline at one of its ends, possibly a read error. V gene TRBV7-7 combines with J gene TRBJ2-2; 9 positions agree with TRBD2. The CDR3 runs 16 residues. The germline V gene encodes CDR1 SSHAT and CDR2 FNYEAQ (reference sequence). CDR3 DNA: TGTGCTAGCAGCTTAGTCGGGCCTAGCGGGGCCGGGGAGCTGTTTTTT. Translating gives CASSLVGPSGAGELFF.

V and J are TRBV9 and TRBJ2-1, with 12 nucleotides matching TRBD1. Unmatched junction bases numbered 8, after V lost 3 bases and J lost 13 bases. The CDR3 consists of 14 residues. Germline CDR1 SGDLS, CDR2 YYNGEE. In nucleotides, the CDR3 is TGTGCCAGCAGCGAAGGGACAGGGGGCCTCTATCAGTTCTTC. This codes for CASSEGTGGLYQFF.

In DNA, the CDR3 is TGTGCCAGCAGCGCCGGGACTAGCGGCTACACAGATACGCAGTATTTT. Its translation: CASSAGTSGYTDTQYF. The V gene is TRBV9, the J gene TRBJ2-3; TRBD2 matches at 11 bases. The CDR3 covers 16 residues. J was trimmed by 2 bases and V by 3 bases; bases with no gene match: 5. CDR1 and CDR2 (germline): SGDLS, YYNGEE. Drawing the rest from reference TRBV9 and TRBJ2-3, the complete variable domain is DSGVTQTPKHLITATGQRVTLRCSPRSGDLSVYWYQQSLDQGLQFLIQYYNGEERAKGNILERFSAQQFPDLHSELNLSSLELGDSALYFCASSAGTSGYTDTQYFGPGTRLTVL.

The chain links TRBV7-2 to TRBJ2-7; 8 positions agree with TRBD2. CDR1 is SGHTA, CDR2 FQGNSA, per germline. V shed 8 bases and J 3 bases; nucleotides not matched to a gene: 9. This CDR3 contains 14 residues. CDR3 protein: CASSPVLADYEQYF. The CDR3 DNA follows: TGTGCCAGCTCCCCGGTACTAGCGGACTACGAGCAGTACTTC.

This clone appeared once. The chain uses TRBV7-2 and TRBJ2-3; D remains unclear. Trimming cost V 10 bases and J 10 bases, with 15 bases left between them. This CDR3 contains 11 residues. Germline V CDR1 and CDR2: SGHTA, FQGNSA. The CDR3 DNA sequence: TGTGCCACCCTGGGCGAGCTGGCGCAGTATTTT. Protein: CATLGELAQYF.

V and J are TRBV6-5 and TRBJ1-1; TRBD1 matches 7 bases. The CDR3 is made up of 15 amino acids. Germline values: CDR1 MNHEY, CDR2 SVGAGI. V lost 0 bases and J lost 1; bases outside the gene matches: 2. The CDR3 nucleotides read TGTGCCAGCAGTTACTCGGGACAGACGAACACTGAAGCTTTCTTT. This encodes CASSYSGQTNTEAFF.

The rearrangement joins TRBV10-3 to TRBJ1-1, with TRBD1 matching over 8 bases. The CDR3 is 14 amino acids. V was clipped by 6 bases and J by 3 bases; unmatched bases: 6. Germline V lookup: CDR1 ENHRY, CDR2 SYGVKD. The CDR3 nucleotides are TGTGCCATCAGAAAGACAGGGGCGGACACTGAAGCTTTCTTT. The encoded protein is CAIRKTGADTEAFF.

In this sample, this clone turned up a few times. The CDR3 region is CASSLQASGGGYEQYF. In DNA form, the CDR3 reads TGTGCCAGCAGCTTACAAGCTAGCGGGGGGGGTTACGAGCAGTACTTC. V usage is TRBV7-2 and J usage is TRBJ2-7, with 12 bases identical to TRBD2. The CDR3 totals 16 residues. The ends lost 2 bases at V and 4 bases at J; junction bases unmatched: 6. In germline, CDR1 is SGHTA, CDR2 FQGNSA. The variable domain in full, with the rest retrieved from reference TRBV7-2 and TRBJ2-7, is GAGVSQSPSNKVTEKGKDVELRCDPISGHTALYWYRQSLGQGLEFLIYFQGNSAPDKSGLPSDRFSAERTGGSVSTLTIQRTQQEDSAVYLCASSLQASGGGYEQYFGPGTRLTVT.

The chain employs TRBV5-1 and TRBJ2-7; TRBD1 matches 7 bases. This CDR3 has 16 amino acids. J gave up 4 bases and V 0 bases, and 10 bases lay outside the gene matches. CDR1 and CDR2 (germline): SGHRS, YFSETQ. CDR3 DNA sequence: TGCGCCAGCAGCTTGGGCCCCGGGACAGAGGGTTACGAGCAGTACTTC. Encoded protein: CASSLGPGTEGYEQYF.

The chain links TRBV27 to TRBJ2-6, with D perhaps matching TRBD2 (5 bases). The CDR3 extends over 18 amino acids. The V end was cut by 5 bases, the J end by 0 bases, with 17 bases between. The germline V gene has CDR1 MNHEY and CDR2 SMNVEV (reference sequence). CDR3 in DNA: TGTGCCAGCAGTACTCTAGCTCAGCTAAGCTCTGGGGCCAACGTCCTGACTTTC. This sequence encodes CASSTLAQLSSGANVLTF.